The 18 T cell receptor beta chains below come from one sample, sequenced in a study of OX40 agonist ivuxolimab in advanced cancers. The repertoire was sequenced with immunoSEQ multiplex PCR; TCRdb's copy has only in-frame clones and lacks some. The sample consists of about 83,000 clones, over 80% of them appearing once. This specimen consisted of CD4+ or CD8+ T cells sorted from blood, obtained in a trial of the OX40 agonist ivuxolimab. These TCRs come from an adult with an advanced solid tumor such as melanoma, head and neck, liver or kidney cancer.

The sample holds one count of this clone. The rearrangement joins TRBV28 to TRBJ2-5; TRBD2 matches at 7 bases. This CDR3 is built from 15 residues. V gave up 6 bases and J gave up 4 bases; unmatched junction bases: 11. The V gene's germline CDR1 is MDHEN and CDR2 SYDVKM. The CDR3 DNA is TGTGCCAGCAGCTCCCTGGGGGAGGGCGGAGAGACCCAGTACTTC. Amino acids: CASSSLGEGGETQYF.

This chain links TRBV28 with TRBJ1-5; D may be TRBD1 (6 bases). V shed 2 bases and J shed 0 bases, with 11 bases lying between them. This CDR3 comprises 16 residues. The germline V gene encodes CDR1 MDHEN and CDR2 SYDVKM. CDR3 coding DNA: TGTGCCAGCAGTTTAGCGGGGGCGCTTAGCAATCAGCCCCAGCATTTT. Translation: CASSLAGALSNQPQHF.

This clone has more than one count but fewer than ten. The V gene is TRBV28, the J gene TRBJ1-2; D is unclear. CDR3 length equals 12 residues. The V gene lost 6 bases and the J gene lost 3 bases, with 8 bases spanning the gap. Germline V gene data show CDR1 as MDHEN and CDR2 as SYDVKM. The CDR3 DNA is TGTGCCAGCAGCTTCCTGGACTATGGCTACACCTTC. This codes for CASSFLDYGYTF.

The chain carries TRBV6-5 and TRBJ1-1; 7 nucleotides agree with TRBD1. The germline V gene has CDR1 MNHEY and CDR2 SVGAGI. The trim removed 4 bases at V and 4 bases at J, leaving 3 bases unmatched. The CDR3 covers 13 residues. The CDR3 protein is CASSLTGSTEAFF. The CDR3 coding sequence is TGTGCCAGCAGTTTGACAGGGAGCACTGAAGCTTTCTTT.

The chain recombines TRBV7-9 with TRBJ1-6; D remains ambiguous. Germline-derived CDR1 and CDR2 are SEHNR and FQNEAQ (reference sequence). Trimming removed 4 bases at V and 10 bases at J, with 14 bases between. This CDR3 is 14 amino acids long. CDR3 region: CASSYISDGSPLHF. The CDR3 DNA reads TGTGCCAGCAGCTATATAAGCGATGGATCACCCCTCCACTTT.

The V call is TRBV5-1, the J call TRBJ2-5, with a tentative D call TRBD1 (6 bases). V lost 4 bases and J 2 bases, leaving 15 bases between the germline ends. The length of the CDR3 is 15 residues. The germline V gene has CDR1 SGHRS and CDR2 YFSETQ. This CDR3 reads CASSLGGVLQETQYF. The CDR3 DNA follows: TGCGCCAGCAGCCTAGGGGGAGTCCTACAAGAGACCCAGTACTTC.

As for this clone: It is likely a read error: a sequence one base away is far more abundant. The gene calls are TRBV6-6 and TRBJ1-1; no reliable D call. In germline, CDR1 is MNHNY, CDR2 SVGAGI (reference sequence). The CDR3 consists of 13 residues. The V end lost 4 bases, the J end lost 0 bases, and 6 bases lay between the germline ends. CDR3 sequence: CASSSALNTEAFF. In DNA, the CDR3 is TGTGCCAGCAGTTCCGCCCTGAACACTGAAGCTTTCTTT.

CDR3 in amino acids: CASNWGIQETQYF. The CDR3 coding sequence is TGTGCCAGCAATTGGGGAATCCAAGAGACCCAGTACTTC. J is TRBJ2-5 and V is TRBV2; D is unclear. Germline V gene sequence: CDR1 SNHLY, CDR2 FYNNEI. Trimming took off 7 bases at V and 1 base at J, with 10 bases between the two ends. The CDR3 extends over 13 amino acids.

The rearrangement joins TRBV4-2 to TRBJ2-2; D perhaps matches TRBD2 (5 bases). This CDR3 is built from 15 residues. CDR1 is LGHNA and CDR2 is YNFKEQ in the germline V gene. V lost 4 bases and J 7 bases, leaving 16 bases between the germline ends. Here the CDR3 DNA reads TGTGCCAGCAGCCTTTCTGTCCCAGAGGGCGGGGAGCTGTTTTTT. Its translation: CASSLSVPEGGELFF.

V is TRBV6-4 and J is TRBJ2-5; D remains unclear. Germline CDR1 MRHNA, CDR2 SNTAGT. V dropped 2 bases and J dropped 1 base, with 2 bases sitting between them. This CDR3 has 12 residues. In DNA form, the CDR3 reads TGTGCCAGCAGTGACCTCCAAGAGACCCAGTACTTC. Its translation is CASSDLQETQYF.

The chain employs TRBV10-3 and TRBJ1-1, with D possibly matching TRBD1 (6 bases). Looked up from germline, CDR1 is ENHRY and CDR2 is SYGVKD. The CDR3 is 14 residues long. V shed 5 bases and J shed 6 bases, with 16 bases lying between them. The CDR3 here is CAISLSQGSPEAFF. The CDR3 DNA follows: TGTGCCATCAGTCTGTCACAGGGATCTCCTGAAGCTTTCTTT.

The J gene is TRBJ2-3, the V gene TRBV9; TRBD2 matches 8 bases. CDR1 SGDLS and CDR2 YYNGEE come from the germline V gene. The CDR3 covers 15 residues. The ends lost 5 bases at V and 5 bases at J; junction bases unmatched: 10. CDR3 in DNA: TGTGCCAGCAGGGGCACGGGGGGGCTAGGAGATACGCAGTATTTT. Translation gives CASRGTGGLGDTQYF.

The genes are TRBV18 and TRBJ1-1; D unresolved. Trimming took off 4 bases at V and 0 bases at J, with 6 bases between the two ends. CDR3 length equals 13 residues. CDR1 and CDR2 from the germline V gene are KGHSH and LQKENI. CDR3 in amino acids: CASSQAMNTEAFF. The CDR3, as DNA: TGTGCCAGCTCACAGGCCATGAACACTGAAGCTTTCTTT. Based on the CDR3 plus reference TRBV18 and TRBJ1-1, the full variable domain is NAGVMQNPRHLVRRRGQEARLRCSPMKGHSHVYWYRQLPEEGLKFMVYLQKENIIDESGMPKERFSAEFPKEGPSILRIQQVVRGDSAAYFCASSQAMNTEAFFGQGTRLTVV.

As DNA, the CDR3 is TGTGCCACCAGCAGAGTTCGAGTAGGGACAGGGGGCGCTGGGGCCAACGTCCTGACTTTC. Its translation: CATSRVRVGTGGAGANVLTF. V usage is TRBV15 and J usage is TRBJ2-6, with 12 bases lining up with TRBD1. The germline V gene has CDR1 LNHNV and CDR2 YYDKDF (reference sequence). This CDR3 spans 20 amino acids. V lost 1 base, J lost 2 bases, and 9 bases stayed unmatched.

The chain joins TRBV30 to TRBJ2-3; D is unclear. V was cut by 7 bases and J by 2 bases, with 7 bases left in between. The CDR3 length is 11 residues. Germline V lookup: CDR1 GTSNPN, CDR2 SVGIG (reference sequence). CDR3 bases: TGTGCCTCGGGCCTCACAGATACGCAGTATTTT. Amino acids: CASGLTDTQYF.

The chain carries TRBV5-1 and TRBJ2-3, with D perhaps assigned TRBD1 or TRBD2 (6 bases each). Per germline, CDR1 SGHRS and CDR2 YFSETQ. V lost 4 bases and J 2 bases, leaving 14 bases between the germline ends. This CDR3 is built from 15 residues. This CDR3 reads CASSLWGALTDTQYF. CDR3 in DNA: TGCGCCAGCAGCCTGTGGGGGGCGCTCACAGATACGCAGTATTTT.

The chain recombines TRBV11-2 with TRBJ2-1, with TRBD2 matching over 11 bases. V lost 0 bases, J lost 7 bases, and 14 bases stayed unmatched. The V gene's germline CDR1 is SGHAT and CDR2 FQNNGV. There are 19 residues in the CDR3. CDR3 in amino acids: CASSLDRVRASGRLNEQFF. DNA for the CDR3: TGTGCCAGCAGCTTAGATCGGGTGAGAGCTAGCGGGAGGTTAAATGAGCAGTTCTTC.

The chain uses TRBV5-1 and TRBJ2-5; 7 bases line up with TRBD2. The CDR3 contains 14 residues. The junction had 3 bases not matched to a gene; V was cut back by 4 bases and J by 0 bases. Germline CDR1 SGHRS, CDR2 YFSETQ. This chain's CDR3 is CASSHSGDQETQYF. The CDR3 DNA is TGCGCCAGCAGCCACAGCGGGGACCAAGAGACCCAGTACTTC.